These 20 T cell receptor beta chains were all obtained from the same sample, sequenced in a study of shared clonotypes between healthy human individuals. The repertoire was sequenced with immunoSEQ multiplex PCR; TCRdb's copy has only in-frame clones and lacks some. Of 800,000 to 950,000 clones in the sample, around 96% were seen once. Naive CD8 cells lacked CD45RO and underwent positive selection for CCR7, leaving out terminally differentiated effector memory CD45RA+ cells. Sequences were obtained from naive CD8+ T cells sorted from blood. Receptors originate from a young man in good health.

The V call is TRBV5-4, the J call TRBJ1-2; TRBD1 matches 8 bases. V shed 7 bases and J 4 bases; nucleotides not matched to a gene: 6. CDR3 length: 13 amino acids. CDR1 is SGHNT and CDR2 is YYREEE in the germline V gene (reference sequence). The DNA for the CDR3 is TGTGCCAGCGGCGACAGGGGAGTCTATGGCTACACCTTC. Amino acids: CASGDRGVYGYTF.

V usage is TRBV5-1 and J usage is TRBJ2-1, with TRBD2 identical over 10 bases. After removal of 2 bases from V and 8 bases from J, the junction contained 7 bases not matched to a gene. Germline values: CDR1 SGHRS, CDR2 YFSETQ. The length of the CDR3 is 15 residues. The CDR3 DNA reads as TGCGCCAGCAGCTTTATCCCTAGCGGGAGCGATGAGCAGTTCTTC. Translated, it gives CASSFIPSGSDEQFF.

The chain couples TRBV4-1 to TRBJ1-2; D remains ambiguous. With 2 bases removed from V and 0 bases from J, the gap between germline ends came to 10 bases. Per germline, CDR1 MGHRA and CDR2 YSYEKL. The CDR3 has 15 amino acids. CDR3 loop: CASSQLEAPNYGYTF. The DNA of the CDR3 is TGCGCCAGCAGCCAATTGGAGGCGCCTAACTATGGCTACACCTTC.

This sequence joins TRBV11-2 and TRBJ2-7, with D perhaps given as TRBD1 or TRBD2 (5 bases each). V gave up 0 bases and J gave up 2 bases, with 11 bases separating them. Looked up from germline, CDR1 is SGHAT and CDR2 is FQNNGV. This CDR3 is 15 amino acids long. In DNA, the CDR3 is TGTGCCAGCAGCTTAGAATTGGGGACCACCTACGAGCAGTACTTC. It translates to CASSLELGTTYEQYF.

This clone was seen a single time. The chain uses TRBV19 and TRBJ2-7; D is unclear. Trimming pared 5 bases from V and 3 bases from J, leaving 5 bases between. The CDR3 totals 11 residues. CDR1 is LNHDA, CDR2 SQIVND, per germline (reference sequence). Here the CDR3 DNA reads TGTGCCAGTAGTGCCCACTACGAGCAGTACTTC. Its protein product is CASSAHYEQYF.

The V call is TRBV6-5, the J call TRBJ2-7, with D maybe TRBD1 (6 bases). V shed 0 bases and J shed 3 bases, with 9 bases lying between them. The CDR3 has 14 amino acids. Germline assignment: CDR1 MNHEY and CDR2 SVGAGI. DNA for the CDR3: TGTGCCAGCAGTTACTCGTACAGGGTCTACGAGCAGTACTTC. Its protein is CASSYSYRVYEQYF.

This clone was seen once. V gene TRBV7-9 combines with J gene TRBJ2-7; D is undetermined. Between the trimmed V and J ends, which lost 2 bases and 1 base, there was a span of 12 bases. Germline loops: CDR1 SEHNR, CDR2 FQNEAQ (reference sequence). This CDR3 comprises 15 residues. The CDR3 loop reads CASSLNVGPSYEQYF. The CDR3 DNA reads TGTGCCAGCAGCTTAAATGTAGGACCATCCTACGAGCAGTACTTC. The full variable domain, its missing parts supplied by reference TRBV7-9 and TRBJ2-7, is DTGVSQNPRHKITKRGQNVTFRCDPISEHNRLYWYRQTLGQGPEFLTYFQNEAQLEKSRLLSDRFSAERPKGSFSTLEIQRTEQGDSAMYLCASSLNVGPSYEQYFGPGTRLTVT.

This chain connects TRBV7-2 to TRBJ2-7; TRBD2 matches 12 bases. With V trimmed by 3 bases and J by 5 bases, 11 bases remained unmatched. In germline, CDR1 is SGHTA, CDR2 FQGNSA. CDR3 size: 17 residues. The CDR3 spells CASSLQSGTSGRNEQYF. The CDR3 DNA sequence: TGTGCCAGCAGCTTGCAGTCCGGGACTAGCGGGCGGAACGAGCAGTACTTC.

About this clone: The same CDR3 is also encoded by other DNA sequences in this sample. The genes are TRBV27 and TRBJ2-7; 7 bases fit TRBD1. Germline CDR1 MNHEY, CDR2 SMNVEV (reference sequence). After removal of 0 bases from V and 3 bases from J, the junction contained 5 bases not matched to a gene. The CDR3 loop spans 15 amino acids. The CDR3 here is CASSLSGQGDYEQYF. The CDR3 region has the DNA TGTGCCAGCAGTTTATCAGGGCAGGGGGACTACGAGCAGTACTTC.

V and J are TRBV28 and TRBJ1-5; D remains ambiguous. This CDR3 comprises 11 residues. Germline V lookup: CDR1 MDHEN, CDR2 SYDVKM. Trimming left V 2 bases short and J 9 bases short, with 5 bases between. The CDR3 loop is CASSLERPQHF. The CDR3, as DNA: TGTGCCAGCAGTTTAGAGAGGCCCCAGCATTTT.

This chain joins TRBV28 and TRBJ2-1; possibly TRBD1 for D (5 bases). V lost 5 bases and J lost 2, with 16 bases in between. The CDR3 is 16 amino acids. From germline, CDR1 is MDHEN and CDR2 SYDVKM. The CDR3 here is CASSPQSGIPYNEQFF. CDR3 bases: TGTGCCAGCAGTCCCCAATCAGGGATCCCCTACAATGAGCAGTTCTTC.

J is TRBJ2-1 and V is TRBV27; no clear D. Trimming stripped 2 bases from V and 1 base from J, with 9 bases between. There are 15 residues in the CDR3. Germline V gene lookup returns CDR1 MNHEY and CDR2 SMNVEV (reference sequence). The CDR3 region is CASSLGEGSYNEQFF. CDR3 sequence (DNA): TGTGCCAGCAGTTTAGGGGAAGGATCCTACAATGAGCAGTTCTTC.

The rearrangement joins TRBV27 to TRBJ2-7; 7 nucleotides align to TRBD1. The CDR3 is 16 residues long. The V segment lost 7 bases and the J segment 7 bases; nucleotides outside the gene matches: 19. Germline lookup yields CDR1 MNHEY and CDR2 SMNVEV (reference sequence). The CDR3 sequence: CASTYIGMTGMEEQYF. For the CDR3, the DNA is TGTGCCAGCACCTATATCGGGATGACAGGGATGGAAGAGCAGTACTTC.

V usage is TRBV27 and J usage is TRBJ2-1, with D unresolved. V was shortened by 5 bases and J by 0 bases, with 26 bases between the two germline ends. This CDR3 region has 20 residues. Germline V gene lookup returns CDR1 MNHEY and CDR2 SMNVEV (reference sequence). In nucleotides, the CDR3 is TGTGCCAGCAGTCCCGCTCTTCTCGGGTTCCATATTAGCTCCTACAATGAGCAGTTCTTC. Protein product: CASSPALLGFHISSYNEQFF.

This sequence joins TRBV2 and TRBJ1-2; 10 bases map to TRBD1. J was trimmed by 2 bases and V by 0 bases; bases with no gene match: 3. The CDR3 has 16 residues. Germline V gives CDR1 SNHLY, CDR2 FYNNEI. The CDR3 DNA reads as TGTGCCAGCAGTGAAGCCTGGACAGGGGGAAACTATGGCTACACCTTC. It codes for CASSEAWTGGNYGYTF.

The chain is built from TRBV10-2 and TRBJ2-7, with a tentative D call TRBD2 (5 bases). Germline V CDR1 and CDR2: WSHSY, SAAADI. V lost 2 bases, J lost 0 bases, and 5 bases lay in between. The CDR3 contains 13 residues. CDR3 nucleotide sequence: TGCGCCAGCAGTGAGGACTACTCCTACGAGCAGTACTTC. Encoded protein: CASSEDYSYEQYF.

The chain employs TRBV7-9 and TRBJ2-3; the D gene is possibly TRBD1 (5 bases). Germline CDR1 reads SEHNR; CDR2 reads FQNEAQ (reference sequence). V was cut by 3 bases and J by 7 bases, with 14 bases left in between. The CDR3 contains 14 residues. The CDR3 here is CASSFDTSGYTQYF. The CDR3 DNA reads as TGTGCCAGCAGCTTTGACACATCAGGGTATACGCAGTATTTT.

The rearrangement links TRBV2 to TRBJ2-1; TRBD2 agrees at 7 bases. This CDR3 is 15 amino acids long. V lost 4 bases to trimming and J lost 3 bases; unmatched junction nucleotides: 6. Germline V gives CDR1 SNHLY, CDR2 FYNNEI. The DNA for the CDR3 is TGTGCCAGCAGTGGAACAGCGGGATTCTACAATGAGCAGTTCTTC. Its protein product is CASSGTAGFYNEQFF.

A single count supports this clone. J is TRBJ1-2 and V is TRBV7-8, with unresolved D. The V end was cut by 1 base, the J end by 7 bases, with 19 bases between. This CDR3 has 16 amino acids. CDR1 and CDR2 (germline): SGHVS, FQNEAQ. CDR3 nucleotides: TGTGCCAGCAGCTTAGATAGGGCCCCCTTCGTGGGTGGCTACACCTTC. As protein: CASSLDRAPFVGGYTF.

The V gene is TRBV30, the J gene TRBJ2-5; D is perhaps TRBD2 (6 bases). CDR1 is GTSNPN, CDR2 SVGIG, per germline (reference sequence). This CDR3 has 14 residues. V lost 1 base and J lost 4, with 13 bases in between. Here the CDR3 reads CAWSDVWGGETQYF. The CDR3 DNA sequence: TGTGCCTGGAGTGACGTCTGGGGAGGAGAGACCCAGTACTTC.